The source of this T cell receptor beta chain is a study of T cells after yellow fever vaccination. V lost 1 base to trimming and J lost 2 bases; unmatched junction nucleotides: 3. The CDR3 contains 15 residues. Germline V gene data show CDR1 as LGHNA and CDR2 as YSLEER. TCRdb re-analysed the 5' RACE reads in MiXCR, keeping a single row per CDR3 protein. The table records hundreds of thousands of distinct CDR3 sequences, approximately 13% of them present only once. The rearrangement uses TRBV4-3 and TRBJ2-3, with 7 bases fitting TRBD2. Sequenced here: PBMCs, sampled on the day of the yellow fever booster vaccination. The sequence derives from a man younger than 40 who received the YFV17D yellow fever vaccine. CDR3 DNA sequence: TGCGCCAGCAGCCAAGGGCGGGGGTACACAGATACGCAGTATTTT. As protein: CASSQGRGYTDTQYF.